This section outlines one T cell receptor (beta chain) sequence together with its context. Its specificity is unknown. The CDR3 sequence is 13 residues long. Germline V lookup: CDR1 MDHEN, CDR2 SYDVKM. The germline V and J ends were trimmed by 8 bases and 4 bases, with 15 bases remaining between them. This sample stems from a study of T cell repertoires in cytomegalovirus infection. The wider study: Both a matching HLA type and CMV infection were indicated by public TCR beta signatures.

Notes on the study in general: Carriers of CMV and the relevant HLA type were discriminated by public TCR beta frequency. The study found HLA-C-restricted CMV-specific TCR beta clonotypes dominating the ex vivo response.

TCRdb used MiXCR to reprocess the reads, holding one entry per CDR3 protein. The sample has about 220,000 distinct CDR3 sequences, around 40% seen once; the top ten hold 55% to 60%. This TCR came from a human donor in good health (CMV status not recorded). Some clones in this sample may be carry-over from other donors' samples. Material: CD8+ T cells from cultured PBMCs, obtained from culture after CMV antigen stimulation. The chain is built from TRBV28 and TRBJ2-7; tentatively, D is TRBD2 (6 bases). The CDR3 protein is CASGARGWYEQYF. CDR3 coding DNA: TGTGCCAGCGGGGCGCGGGGCTGGTACGAGCAGTACTTC.